This T cell receptor (beta chain) was documented in a study of shared clonotypes between healthy human individuals. For this clone: Its antigen is currently unknown.

Deletions cut 3 bases from V and 5 bases from J, with 8 bases between. The length of the CDR3 is 13 residues. Germline CDR1 is MDHEN and CDR2 is SYDVKM. Here immunoSEQ multiplex PCR was the method, and the copy in TCRdb shows in-frame clones only, minus some. The profile shows 850,000 to 1,200,000 clones, more than 65% of them singletons. Overall study results and limits: Only a few donors were included, so the genetic and exposure-history diversity represented was limited.

Input material: memory CD4+ T cells sorted from blood. Subset: CD45RA-negative fraction. The gene calls are TRBV28 and TRBJ1-5; D is uncertain. The TCR was taken from a man aged 18 to 29 in good health. The CDR3 protein is CASSLTFDQPQHF. CDR3 nucleotides: TGTGCCAGCAGTTTGACTTTTGATCAGCCCCAGCATTTT.